The source of this TCR beta chain is a study of patients and donors after allogeneic stem cell transplantation. TCRdb fed the RT-PCR reads into MiXCR, producing one record per CDR3 protein. Here the sample spans approximately 200,000 distinct CDR3 sequences, roughly an eighth being singletons. This TCR was sampled from a human donor who was either an allogeneic HSCT recipient or a stem cell or donor lymphocyte infusion donor (not recorded which). It is not recorded whose cells these are; they may come from a transplant donor. Sequences were obtained from blood, either unsorted or a sorted T cell fraction (not recorded which).

The CDR3 sequence: CASSYPDRGLGNQPQHF. CDR3 nucleotide sequence: TGTGCCAGCAGTTACCCCGACAGGGGATTAGGAAATCAGCCCCAGCATTTT. The rearrangement links TRBV6-5 to TRBJ1-5; 8 nucleotides match TRBD1. The germline V gene encodes CDR1 MNHEY and CDR2 SVGAGI. Losses at the gene ends were 2 bases for V and 4 bases for J; bases not matched to a gene: 10. The CDR3 contains 17 residues.